The T cell receptor beta chain under discussion was sequenced for a study of blood T cell repertoires in COVID-19 (dated by TCRdb to the early 2020s). For context, the study as a whole: Samples covering the acute and convalescent phases of COVID-19 were provided by collaborators in the United States, Italy and Spain. The prospective study material was composed of cDNA or gDNA derived from T cells, B-cell-depleted T cells, or PBMCs. Subjects who had been exposed to COVID-19, were actively infected with it, or had recovered from it provided the deeply sampled blood TCRbeta repertoires that made up the dataset. The repertoires were released in a freely available public database meant as a resource for research on the immune response to SARS-CoV-2. The samples were drawn from two sources: the first 160 participants of the ongoing ImmuneRACE study, and 950 to 1,500 subjects contributed by 6 global collaborators. The sample metadata nearly always contained a de-identified subject ID, COVID-19 status, age in years and sex. Where available, HLA class I and class II types were obtained from metadata supplied by the sample provider rather than from assay-based typing. The paper's findings and limits, for the study overall: Clinical and demographic metadata were provided uncurated, with the amount varying by source and participant.

The immunoSEQ Assay, a bias-controlled multiplex PCR, was used to amplify TCRbeta CDR3 regions from genomic DNA. In the original analysis: The number of nucleated cells in each sample was estimated from the amplification of reference gene primers within the assay. To quantify the absolute abundance of each unique TCRbeta CDR3 rearrangement, sequence reads were collapsed and filtered. For each sample, productive Simpson clonality was calculated as the square root of Simpson's diversity index over productive rearrangements. The table comes from immuneACCESS by way of TCRdb, which keeps in-frame sequences with V and J called. Part of the clones is missing from these tables; in studies checked, under half for an unresolved V gene and the rest for unknown reasons. That table is the source of V, J and clone size, and D and trimming were worked out from the DNA. In this sample the table shows 100,000 to 150,000 clones, around nine tenths of which occur a single time. The top ten constitute roughly 1.1% of the sample.

Sequences SGHTA (CDR1) and FQGTGA (CDR2) are obtained from the germline V gene. Unmatched junction bases come to 2, with V trimmed by 1 base and J by 2 bases. The CDR3 contains 16 residues, cysteine and phenylalanine counted. Only the CDR3 part of the read is kept: 48 bases, read in frame from the first base. Whole blood was collected in K2EDTA tubes by collaborating institutions according to the institutions' own protocols. Collaborator samples were shipped for TCRbeta analysis as frozen whole blood, isolated PBMCs, or DNA extracted from either sample type. This clone came up a few times. It lacks a known antigen. The sample holds no much larger clone one base away, and base qualities are not on file.

The sequenced sample was peripheral blood. This chain joins TRBV7-3 to TRBJ2-3; the junction holds 11 bases that match TRBD2. The clonotype originates from an elderly woman with acute or convalescent COVID-19. The CDR3 amino acid sequence is: CASSLKLAGDTDTQYF. The nucleotides are TGTGCCAGCAGCTTAAAACTAGCGGGAGACACAGATACGCAGTATTTT.